These T cell receptor beta chains were read from a single sample in a study of low-dose radiotherapy and immunotherapy resistance in tumors. From the reads, TCRdb called clonotypes with MiXCR, one entry per CDR3 protein. The table has about 82,000 distinct CDR3 sequences, 18% seen once; the top ten hold about 5.9%. The sample was PBMCs, taken before treatment. All receptors derive from a male donor with prostate cancer. CDR3s include the opening cysteine and the closing phenylalanine or tryptophan. D genes are given only for firm matches. For some rows the clone size is stated as once, few or many, or as a class when expanded; others skip it.

abundance: many
v_gene: TRBV7-9
j_gene: TRBJ1-3
d_gene: TRBD1
CDR3nt: TGTGCCAGCAGCTTAGCTCTGGACAGGGATATCTCCTTCGCTGGAAACACCATATATTTT
CDR3aa: CASSLALDRDISFAGNTIYF

abundance: many
v_gene: TRBV29-1
j_gene: TRBJ1-2
d_gene: NA
CDR3nt: TGCAGCGTGACCGAGGTCGATGGCTACACCTTC
CDR3aa: CSVTEVDGYTF

abundance: many
v_gene: TRBV2
j_gene: TRBJ2-1
d_gene: NA
CDR3nt: TGTGCCAGCAGTGAGTTGACCACCTACAATGAGCAGTTCTTC
CDR3aa: CASSELTTYNEQFF

abundance: few
v_gene: TRBV15
j_gene: TRBJ2-5
d_gene: TRBD2
CDR3nt: TGTGCCACCAGCAGAATAAAGGCGGGGGGTGAGACCCAGTACTTC
CDR3aa: CATSRIKAGGETQYF

abundance: few
v_gene: TRBV2
j_gene: TRBJ2-1
d_gene: TRBD2
CDR3nt: TGTGCCAGCAGTGAGACTAGCGGTTACTACAATGAGCAGTTCTTC
CDR3aa: CASSETSGYYNEQFF

abundance: many
v_gene: TRBV5-4
j_gene: TRBJ2-6
d_gene: TRBD1
CDR3nt: TGTGCCAGCAGAACCGGGACAGGGGTGGGTGGTGGGGCCAACGTCCTGACTTTC
CDR3aa: CASRTGTGVGGGANVLTF

abundance: many
v_gene: TRBV19
j_gene: TRBJ2-1
d_gene: NA
CDR3nt: TGTGCCAGTAGTATAGATAGTCCAGCAGGAGGGGGCAATGAGCAGTTCTTC
CDR3aa: CASSIDSPAGGGNEQFF

abundance: NA
v_gene: TRBV30
j_gene: TRBJ2-7
d_gene: NA
CDR3nt: TGTGCCTGGAGTGTGAGTCAGGGCAACTCCTACGAGCAGTACTTC
CDR3aa: CAWSVSQGNSYEQYF

abundance: many
v_gene: TRBV11-3
j_gene: TRBJ2-3
d_gene: NA
CDR3nt: TGTGCCAGCAGCAAAGAGGCAGGGGCCCGCGGGGATACGCAGTATTTT
CDR3aa: CASSKEAGARGDTQYF

abundance: many
v_gene: TRBV3-1
j_gene: TRBJ2-1
d_gene: NA
CDR3nt: TGTGCCAGCAGCCAAGTTACAGGTACCTCCTACAATGAGCAGTTCTTC
CDR3aa: CASSQVTGTSYNEQFF

abundance: NA
v_gene: TRBV28
j_gene: TRBJ2-5
d_gene: NA
CDR3nt: TGTGCCAGCAAATCCAGCGGTACTCAAGAGACCCAGTACTTC
CDR3aa: CASKSSGTQETQYF

abundance: few
v_gene: TRBV18
j_gene: TRBJ2-5
d_gene: NA
CDR3nt: TGTGCCAGCTCACCACAGGTCTCGCTTCGGGAGACCCAGTACTTC
CDR3aa: CASSPQVSLRETQYF

abundance: many
v_gene: TRBV7-9
j_gene: TRBJ2-5
d_gene: NA
CDR3nt: TGTGCCAGCAGCTCTGGTCTTTCCAGGGAGGAAGAGACCCAGTACTTC
CDR3aa: CASSSGLSREEETQYF

abundance: many
v_gene: TRBV4-2
j_gene: TRBJ1-1
d_gene: NA
CDR3nt: TGTGCCAGCAGCCGGGACGGATTTATGAACACTGAAGCTTTCTTT
CDR3aa: CASSRDGFMNTEAFF

abundance: NA
v_gene: TRBV6-2/TRBV6-3
j_gene: TRBJ2-5
d_gene: NA
CDR3nt: TGTGCCAGCAGAGTTGGGACTGCCAGAGAGACCCGGTACTTC
CDR3aa: CASRVGTARETRYF

abundance: many
v_gene: TRBV6-6
j_gene: TRBJ2-7
d_gene: NA
CDR3nt: TGTGCCAGCACTCTAACCCGTGGTTACGAGCAGTACTTC
CDR3aa: CASTLTRGYEQYF

abundance: many
v_gene: TRBV5-1
j_gene: TRBJ2-3
d_gene: NA
CDR3nt: TGCGCCAGCAGCGCCGTAGGACAGACTAGAGATACGCAGTATTTT
CDR3aa: CASSAVGQTRDTQYF

abundance: many
v_gene: TRBV2
j_gene: TRBJ2-5
d_gene: NA
CDR3nt: TGTGCCAGCAATTTGGGGGGGCAGGAAGAGACCCAGTACTTC
CDR3aa: CASNLGGQEETQYF

abundance: many
v_gene: TRBV11-1
j_gene: TRBJ2-7
d_gene: TRBD1
CDR3nt: TGTGCCAGCAGCACGACAGGGCTCCAGGCCGAGCAGTACTTC
CDR3aa: CASSTTGLQAEQYF

abundance: many
v_gene: TRBV3-1
j_gene: TRBJ2-5
d_gene: NA
CDR3nt: TGTGCCAGCAGAAAACCCGACCAAGAGACCCAGTACTTC
CDR3aa: CASRKPDQETQYF

abundance: NA
v_gene: TRBV4-2
j_gene: TRBJ2-3
d_gene: TRBD2
CDR3nt: TGTGCCAGCAGCCAAGACGGGACTAGCGTAATAAGGCAGTATTTT
CDR3aa: CASSQDGTSVIRQYF

abundance: many
v_gene: TRBV11-1
j_gene: TRBJ1-3
d_gene: NA
CDR3nt: TGTGCCAGCAGCGCGGACAGCGGAAACACCATATATTTT
CDR3aa: CASSADSGNTIYF

abundance: few
v_gene: TRBV29-1
j_gene: TRBJ2-2
d_gene: NA
CDR3nt: TGCAGCGTCGTCATGGATACCGGGGAGCTGTTTTTT
CDR3aa: CSVVMDTGELFF

abundance: many
v_gene: TRBV6-1
j_gene: TRBJ2-2
d_gene: NA
CDR3nt: TGTGCCAGCAGCAGAAGAAACACCGGGGAGCTGTTTTTT
CDR3aa: CASSRRNTGELFF

abundance: many
v_gene: TRBV6-4
j_gene: TRBJ2-3
d_gene: NA
CDR3nt: TGTGCCAGCAGTGAGGGTGGCAGCTCCACAGATACGCAGTATTTT
CDR3aa: CASSEGGSSTDTQYF

abundance: many
v_gene: TRBV29-1
j_gene: TRBJ2-3
d_gene: TRBD2
CDR3nt: TGCAGCGCCACCGAGGTAGCGGGGGCCTCCACAGATACGCAGTATTTT
CDR3aa: CSATEVAGASTDTQYF

abundance: NA
v_gene: TRBV29-1
j_gene: TRBJ2-2
d_gene: TRBD1
CDR3nt: TGCAGCGTTAAACAGGGGGTAGCGGACACCGGGGAGCTGTTTTTT
CDR3aa: CSVKQGVADTGELFF

abundance: NA
v_gene: TRBV6-2/TRBV6-3
j_gene: TRBJ2-1
d_gene: TRBD2
CDR3nt: TGTGCCAGCAGTATGACTAGCGGGAGGGGGAGTGAGCAGTTCTTC
CDR3aa: CASSMTSGRGSEQFF

abundance: many
v_gene: TRBV5-1
j_gene: TRBJ1-2
d_gene: NA
CDR3nt: TGCGCCAGCAGCTTGATGCTGGGCCAGAGAAAAATCTATGGCTACACCTTC
CDR3aa: CASSLMLGQRKIYGYTF

abundance: many
v_gene: TRBV2
j_gene: TRBJ2-7
d_gene: NA
CDR3nt: TGTGCCAGCAGGAGCCCCGATGGCCCCTACGAGCAGTACTTC
CDR3aa: CASRSPDGPYEQYF

abundance: many
v_gene: TRBV24-1
j_gene: TRBJ2-1
d_gene: NA
CDR3nt: TGTGCCACCAGTCTCCGGCTCGGTGAGCAGTTCTTC
CDR3aa: CATSLRLGEQFF

abundance: many
v_gene: TRBV4-1
j_gene: TRBJ2-2
d_gene: NA
CDR3nt: TGCGCCAGCAGCCAACCTGGGGGAACCGGGGAGCTGTTTTTT
CDR3aa: CASSQPGGTGELFF

abundance: NA
v_gene: TRBV27
j_gene: TRBJ2-3
d_gene: NA
CDR3nt: TGTGCCAGCACCACGCGTGTGGGGGGCACAGATACGCAGTATTTT
CDR3aa: CASTTRVGGTDTQYF

abundance: many
v_gene: TRBV12-3/TRBV12-4
j_gene: TRBJ2-5
d_gene: TRBD1
CDR3nt: TGTGCCTCCAAAGGGGGCAGGGGGTACCAAGAGACCCAGTACTTC
CDR3aa: CASKGGRGYQETQYF

abundance: many
v_gene: TRBV7-2
j_gene: TRBJ2-1
d_gene: TRBD1
CDR3nt: TGTGCCAGCAGCTTAGTGGGACAGGTTAGGTCCTACAATGAGCAGTTCTTC
CDR3aa: CASSLVGQVRSYNEQFF

abundance: many
v_gene: TRBV19
j_gene: TRBJ2-7
d_gene: TRBD1
CDR3nt: TGTGCCAGTAGGACTCCCGGGACAGGACCAAACTACGAGCAGTACTTC
CDR3aa: CASRTPGTGPNYEQYF

abundance: NA
v_gene: TRBV5-1
j_gene: TRBJ2-1
d_gene: TRBD2
CDR3nt: TGCGCCAGCAGCTTGGTTCTAGCGGAGCGGCAGTTCTTC
CDR3aa: CASSLVLAERQFF

abundance: many
v_gene: TRBV2
j_gene: TRBJ2-2
d_gene: NA
CDR3nt: TGTGCCAGCCGCAAAGAGACGCGAACCGGGGAGCTGTTTTTT
CDR3aa: CASRKETRTGELFF

abundance: many
v_gene: TRBV4-2
j_gene: TRBJ2-5
d_gene: TRBD1
CDR3nt: TGTGCCAGCAGCCAAAACAGGGGCCAAGAGACCCAGTACTTC
CDR3aa: CASSQNRGQETQYF

abundance: many
v_gene: TRBV28
j_gene: TRBJ2-3
d_gene: NA
CDR3nt: TGTGCCAGCAGTTTATTTCCTCCAACCTACACAGATACGCAGTATTTT
CDR3aa: CASSLFPPTYTDTQYF

abundance: many
v_gene: TRBV10-3
j_gene: TRBJ2-3
d_gene: NA
CDR3nt: TGTGCCATGGGCGAGGGGGATACGCAGTATTTT
CDR3aa: CAMGEGDTQYF

abundance: many
v_gene: TRBV28
j_gene: TRBJ1-1
d_gene: NA
CDR3nt: TGTGCCAGCAGTACGTGGACGGGTGCTGTGGGGGAAGCTTTCTTT
CDR3aa: CASSTWTGAVGEAFF

abundance: many
v_gene: TRBV9
j_gene: TRBJ2-1
d_gene: TRBD2
CDR3nt: TGTGCCAGCAGCGTAGCGGGCGGGAGTTTGGATGAGCAGTTCTTC
CDR3aa: CASSVAGGSLDEQFF

abundance: many
v_gene: TRBV12-3/TRBV12-4
j_gene: TRBJ2-7
d_gene: NA
CDR3nt: TGTGCCAGCAGTTTAGCTTCAGGGATCTACGAGCAGTACTTC
CDR3aa: CASSLASGIYEQYF

abundance: NA
v_gene: TRBV28
j_gene: TRBJ2-2
d_gene: TRBD1
CDR3nt: TGTGCCAGCAGGGGTCGACAGGGCCTGAACACCGGGGAGCTGTTTTTT
CDR3aa: CASRGRQGLNTGELFF

abundance: many
v_gene: TRBV10-2
j_gene: TRBJ2-3
d_gene: NA
CDR3nt: TGCGCCAGCAGCTCGGACGGAGATACGCAGTATTTT
CDR3aa: CASSSDGDTQYF

abundance: many
v_gene: TRBV3-1
j_gene: TRBJ2-4
d_gene: NA
CDR3nt: TGTGCCAGCAGCCTAATGAACATTCAGTACTTC
CDR3aa: CASSLMNIQYF

abundance: many
v_gene: TRBV4-3
j_gene: TRBJ1-2
d_gene: NA
CDR3nt: TGCGCCAGCAGCCAAGATCGAGGTTATGGCTACACCTTC
CDR3aa: CASSQDRGYGYTF

abundance: many
v_gene: TRBV20-1
j_gene: TRBJ2-2
d_gene: TRBD1
CDR3nt: TGCAGTGCTAGAACAGGGGGCCCGAACACCGGGGAGCTGTTTTTT
CDR3aa: CSARTGGPNTGELFF

abundance: NA
v_gene: TRBV10-3
j_gene: TRBJ1-6
d_gene: NA
CDR3nt: TGTGCCATCAGTGGACAGACCCTAAATTCACCCCTCCACTTT
CDR3aa: CAISGQTLNSPLHF

abundance: many
v_gene: TRBV20-1
j_gene: TRBJ2-4
d_gene: TRBD2
CDR3nt: TGCAGTGCTAGAGGGCTGACTAGCGGGAGGGGTAAAAACATTCAGTACTTC
CDR3aa: CSARGLTSGRGKNIQYF